This record looks at one TCR beta chain sequence and its context. Its antigen specificity is not known. One base away there is no much larger clone; base qualities are not given. This specimen's time point label, per the study, means: less than five weeks on oral tofacitinib. The sample's treatment or condition label, in plain terms: oral pan-JAK inhibitor, 5-10 mg twice daily. Peripheral blood and lesional scalp punch biopsies were obtained from patients with alopecia areata. PBMCs were separated by density centrifugation and stained for CD3, CD4 and CD8, after which CD4+ and CD8+ T cells were sorted on a FACSAria. Libraries were constructed by the immunoSEQ multiplex PCR assay. RNA was extracted from all samples and reverse transcribed into cDNA, which served as template for TCR sequencing. SuperScript III was used for first-strand cDNA synthesis, primed with a 2:1 mix of oligo-dT and random hexamers. A synthetic immune receptor repertoire was used to assess amplification bias, and residual bias was removed computationally. The original pipeline was this. Raw reads were preprocessed for error removal, and CDR3 was defined according to IMGT conventions as running from the conserved cysteine to phenylalanine. Clonality was computed by normalizing Shannon entropy by log2 of the number of productive unique TCRs and subtracting the result from 1. Whether each scalp clone was CD4 or CD8 was inferred by checking scalp TCRbeta sequences against the CD4 and CD8 repertoires from sorted blood. TCRdb carries this immuneACCESS record with in-frame sequences only. Its versions omit some clonotypes, under half of them owing to an unresolved V gene in the studies checked, with the rest unexplained. The DNA gave D and trimming, while V, J and clone size come from that table. The sample data list approximately 150,000 clones, and about 88% of these were observed just once. Of the sample, approximately 13% is held by the ten largest clones.

The entry originates in a study of CD8+ T cells in alopecia areata (dated by TCRdb to 2016 to 2019). Study-wide context: Treated patients were enrolled in an open-label pilot trial of oral tofacitinib, 5 to 10 mg twice daily, for moderate-to-severe alopecia areata. TCRbeta CDR3 regions were amplified by immunoSEQ multiplex PCR with 35 Vbeta forward and 13 Jbeta reverse primers. On the human side, TCRbeta sequencing was run on scalp tissue and on sorted CD4+ and CD8+ peripheral blood T cells from healthy controls and from alopecia areata patients with either patchy or totalis/universalis disease. Biopsies were taken from tofacitinib-treated patients at baseline and again at 4 and 24 weeks into treatment, and several of those patients also had a later scalp biopsy. For the treated patients, the SALT score, which quantifies what percentage of scalp surface area is affected, served as the measure of disease severity. Patients received tofacitinib for 6 to 18 months and were then followed off drug for 6 months to check for delayed response and recurrence. Clonality in the scalp was compared among normal scalp (n=4), patchy alopecia areata scalp (n=8), and alopecia totalis/universalis scalp (n=8). In both human patients and the C3H/HeJ mouse model, the study applied high-throughput TCRbeta sequencing to look at T cell clonal expansion in alopecia areata. RNA was obtained with the PAXgene miRNA kit for fixed scalp, the miRNeasy kit for PBMCs, and the RNeasy kit for mouse skin.

Study-wide conclusions, independent of this receptor: Compared with normal scalp, lesional scalp had higher clonality and more expanded CD8+ clones, particularly in alopecia totalis/universalis, a pattern that suggests antigenic drive. Unlike mouse skin, which is dominated by gammadelta T cells, normal human skin has resident alphabeta T cells that are also sequenced, and this complicates analysis of the scalp TCR repertoire. Because the treated cohort was small and included a single nonresponder, larger studies are needed to assess links between baseline CD8+ expansion and response. Scalp clonality and the number of expanded CD8+ clones among the top 100 scalp clones were significantly decreased by tofacitinib. During tofacitinib treatment, many expanded lesional clones remained in scalp and blood, and this persistence may partly explain relapse after treatment is stopped. Shared TCR sequences between patients were less evident than in mice, which may be partly attributable to HLA diversity in the patient population.

V loses 5 bases at its end and J loses 4 bases; junction bases beyond the gene matches: 2. The CDR3, cysteine through phenylalanine, is 14 amino acids long. The kept DNA is CDR3 alone, 42 bases in frame from the first base. Via the germline V gene, CDR1 is SGHAT and CDR2 FQNNGV. Sample: CD8+ T cells sorted from blood, taken at week 4, from a patient treated with tofacitinib. The sequence links TRBV11-2 to TRBJ2-1, with 10 bases aligning to TRBD2. This TCR was recovered from a human donor with alopecia areata. The CDR3 protein sequence reads: CASSLAGEYNEQFF. The nucleotide sequence reads as follows: TGTGCCAGCAGCCTAGCGGGAGAGTACAATGAGCAGTTCTTC.